This passage covers 4 T cell receptor beta chains from one sample sequenced in a study of cytomegalovirus exposure and HLA in healthy donors. This PCR relied on a set of 60 Vbeta primers and 13 Jbeta primers. The repertoire was sequenced with immunoSEQ multiplex PCR; TCRdb's copy has only in-frame clones and lacks some. The sample has 170,000 or so clones; under 85% are singletons. Sequencing was carried out using PBMCs. The receptor set was obtained from a man younger than 30 in good health and CMV-seronegative.

This clone appeared a few times. The V and J genes are TRBV2 and TRBJ2-7, with 7 nucleotides matching TRBD1. The V gene's germline CDR1 is SNHLY and CDR2 FYNNEI. The CDR3 consists of 13 residues. V gave up 7 bases and J gave up 3 bases; unmatched junction bases: 6. CDR3 region: CASTTRTGYEQYF. In DNA, the CDR3 is TGTGCCAGCACTACCCGGACAGGCTACGAGCAGTACTTC.

V gene TRBV5-6 combines with J gene TRBJ1-1; D is possibly TRBD1 (5 bases). The germline gives CDR1 SGHDT, CDR2 YYEEEE. The V end lost 1 base, the J end lost 1 base, and 8 bases lay between the germline ends. CDR3 length equals 14 residues. CDR3 coding DNA: TGTGCCAGCAGCTTGAGGGGAACGAACACTGAAGCTTTCTTT. Translation gives CASSLRGTNTEAFF.

CDR3 in amino acids: CASSQENSHQPQHF. The CDR3, as DNA: TGCGCCAGCAGCCAAGAGAACAGCCATCAGCCCCAGCATTTT. The chain joins TRBV4-1 to TRBJ1-5, with D unresolved. The CDR3 is made up of 14 amino acids. Germline CDR1 MGHRA, CDR2 YSYEKL. V was clipped by 0 bases and J by 5 bases, with 8 bases between them.

This clone came up once. The rearrangement joins TRBV5-5 to TRBJ1-5; the D gene is possibly TRBD1 (6 bases). Looked up from germline, CDR1 is SGHKS and CDR2 is YYEKEE (reference sequence). V lost 1 base and J 2 bases, leaving 7 bases between the germline ends. The CDR3 length is 14 residues. CDR3 DNA: TGTGCCAGCAGCTTGCGGACAGGCAATCAGCCCCAGCATTTT. Its translation is CASSLRTGNQPQHF.